This TCR beta chain comes out of a study of T cell clones after liver transplantation. Study background: TCRbeta sequencing after a pre-transplant mixed lymphocyte reaction identified graft-donor-reactive clones, later tracked in post-transplant blood. Graft-donor-reactive sequences were compared with third-party-reactive TCRbeta sequences from pre-transplant mixed lymphocyte reactions. Draws occurred before transplant, before withdrawal, and after complete or failed withdrawal.

Clones were read by immunoSEQ multiplex PCR, and TCRdb kept only the in-frame ones, dropping some. The sample shows under 10,000 clones, 75% to 85% of them seen only once. In the case of this clone: The antigen is unknown.

Findings and limits, study-wide: Donor-reactive sequences fell more than third party-reactive ones, suggesting partial deletion.

Germline CDR1 SQVTM, CDR2 ANQGSEA. The V and J ends lost 2 bases and 9 bases respectively, with 14 bases between them. The CDR3 is 13 amino acids. The source was CD8+ T cells from blood, collected before liver transplant. This receptor was identified in a human donor who received a liver transplant. The V gene is TRBV29-1, the J gene TRBJ2-1; D ambiguous. The CDR3 spells CSVESLVKSEQFF. The CDR3 coding sequence is TGCAGCGTTGAATCGCTAGTTAAGAGTGAGCAGTTCTTC.